The 25 T cell receptor beta chains in this list originate from one sample, sequenced in a study of blood T cell repertoires in COVID-19. Repertoires were generated with immunoSEQ multiplex PCR, while TCRdb's copy carries only in-frame clones and drops some. The table lists approximately 220,000 clones, around 92% of them singletons. The sequenced sample consisted of PBMCs or T cells enriched from blood (not recorded which). The source is a young woman with acute COVID-19.

The genes are TRBV6-5 and TRBJ1-5; tentative D call: TRBD1 (5 bases). Germline-derived CDR1 and CDR2 are MNHEY and SVGAGI. V was pared by 10 bases and J by 3 bases, with 16 bases between. The CDR3 is made up of 14 amino acids. The CDR3 here is CAIRDSSPNQPQHF. In DNA, the CDR3 is TGTGCCATTCGGGACTCTAGCCCCAATCAGCCCCAGCATTTT.

The V call is TRBV14, the J call TRBJ1-2; D may be TRBD1 (5 bases). The CDR3 length is 14 residues. Trimming removed 7 bases from V and 7 bases from J, with 19 bases in between. Germline lookup yields CDR1 SGHDN and CDR2 FVKESK. The CDR3 loop reads CASTNRDFSSGYTF. The DNA of the CDR3 is TGTGCCAGCACTAATCGGGACTTTAGCAGTGGCTACACCTTC.

This clone came up once. The rearrangement uses TRBV6-5 and TRBJ1-4; D may be TRBD1 (5 bases). V was trimmed by 6 bases and J by 7 bases, leaving 15 bases between them. The CDR3 spans 14 residues. The germline CDR1 and CDR2 sequences are MNHEY and SVGAGI. The CDR3 is CASRTAGGFEKLFF. The CDR3 nucleotides read TGTGCCAGCAGAACCGCCGGGGGGTTTGAAAAACTGTTTTTT.

The V call is TRBV6-5, the J call TRBJ2-7; D possibly corresponds to TRBD2 (6 bases). The V end was cut by 7 bases, the J end by 4 bases, with 17 bases between. Germline V lookup: CDR1 MNHEY, CDR2 SVGAGI. The CDR3 runs 14 residues. The CDR3 loop is CASKKGMDYYEQYF. CDR3 nucleotides: TGTGCCAGCAAAAAGGGGATGGACTATTACGAGCAGTACTTC.

The rearrangement joins TRBV24-1 to TRBJ2-1; TRBD1 aligns across 8 bases. J gave up 4 bases and V 3 bases, and 4 bases lay outside the gene matches. This CDR3 region has 15 residues. Looked up from germline, CDR1 is KGHDR and CDR2 is SFDVKD. The DNA of the CDR3 is TGTGCCACCAGTGATCTTACAGGGGGGTACAATGAGCAGTTCTTC. Protein: CATSDLTGGYNEQFF.

V usage is TRBV5-1 and J usage is TRBJ1-1, with 7 positions matching TRBD1. Losses at the gene ends were 4 bases for V and 2 bases for J; bases not matched to a gene: 8. Germline V gene sequence: CDR1 SGHRS, CDR2 YFSETQ. The CDR3 extends over 15 amino acids. CDR3 residues: CASSARQGFNTEAFF. The CDR3 DNA is TGCGCCAGCAGCGCACGACAGGGCTTTAACACTGAAGCTTTCTTT.

The chain employs TRBV19 and TRBJ1-3; 8 bases line up with TRBD1. The CDR3 is made up of 16 amino acids. V was pared by 6 bases and J by 1 base, with 8 bases of the junction left unmatched. Germline CDR1 reads LNHDA; CDR2 reads SQIVND (reference sequence). The CDR3 reads CASSKRQGSSGNTIYF. The DNA for the CDR3 is TGTGCCAGTAGCAAAAGACAGGGGTCGTCTGGAAACACCATATATTTT.

V usage is TRBV14 and J usage is TRBJ1-2; perhaps TRBD1 as D (5 bases). Germline CDR1 is SGHDN and CDR2 is FVKESK. Trimming took off 0 bases at V and 7 bases at J, with 12 bases between the two ends. The CDR3 consists of 14 residues. The CDR3 DNA follows: TGTGCCAGCAGCCAAGAATCAGGGAAAGGTGGCTACACCTTC. It encodes CASSQESGKGGYTF. Complete variable domain (other parts from reference TRBV14 and TRBJ1-2): EAGVTQFPSHSVIEKGQTVTLRCDPISGHDNLYWYRRVMGKEIKFLLHFVKESKQDESGMPNNRFLAERTGGTYSTLKVQPAELEDSGVYFCASSQESGKGGYTFGSGTRLTVV.

J is TRBJ2-7 and V is TRBV20-1, with D possibly TRBD2 on 5 matching bases. The CDR3 has 12 residues. Deletions cut 3 bases from V and 2 bases from J, with 8 bases between. The germline CDR1 and CDR2 sequences are DFQATT and SNEGSKA (reference sequence). The CDR3 DNA reads TGCAGTGCTAGTATGCGGGCCTACGAGCAGTACTTC. Encoded protein: CSASMRAYEQYF.

This chain uses TRBV9 with TRBJ2-5; tentative D call: TRBD2 (5 bases). Germline assignment: CDR1 SGDLS and CDR2 YYNGEE. The CDR3 covers 15 residues. V lost 0 bases, J lost 4 bases, and 13 bases lay in between. Written as DNA, the CDR3 is TGTGCCAGCAGCGTAGGAAACCGGGGAGTAGAGACCCAGTACTTC. It is translated as CASSVGNRGVETQYF.

A few counts support this clone. In nucleotides, the CDR3 is TGTGCCAGCAGCGCACCATCTACAACTAATGAAAAACTGTTTTTT. The encoded protein is CASSAPSTTNEKLFF. V is TRBV5-5 and J is TRBJ1-4; D is undetermined. Trimming removed 4 bases at V and 0 bases at J, with 10 bases between. The CDR3 runs to 15 residues. Germline CDR1 is SGHKS and CDR2 is YYEKEE (reference sequence). Complete variable domain (other parts from reference TRBV5-5 and TRBJ1-4): DAGVTQSPTHLIKTRGQQVTLRCSPISGHKSVSWYQQVLGQGPQFIFQYYEKEERGRGNFPDRFSARQFPNYSSELNVNALLLGDSALYLCASSAPSTTNEKLFFGSGTQLSVL.

This chain links TRBV15 with TRBJ2-1, with 7 bases identical to TRBD1. Trimming at V came to 6 bases and at J to 4 bases, leaving 0 bases not matched to a gene. This CDR3 is 12 amino acids long. Looked up from germline, CDR1 is LNHNV and CDR2 is YYDKDF (reference sequence). CDR3 amino acids: CATRTGYNEQFF. CDR3 in DNA: TGTGCCACCAGGACAGGGTACAATGAGCAGTTCTTC.

The J gene is TRBJ1-6, the V gene TRBV5-1; unclear D gene. Germline-derived CDR1 and CDR2 are SGHRS and YFSETQ. The CDR3 totals 14 residues. The V end lost 0 bases, the J end lost 9 bases, and 10 bases lay between the germline ends. The CDR3: CASSLAKEGSPLHF. In DNA form, the CDR3 reads TGCGCCAGCAGCTTGGCCAAGGAGGGTTCACCCCTCCACTTT.

This rearrangement joins TRBV28 to TRBJ2-7; tentative D call: TRBD1 (5 bases). The ends were cut back, 11 bases at V and 4 bases at J, with 18 bases in the middle. The CDR3 runs 13 residues. The V gene's germline CDR1 is MDHEN and CDR2 SYDVKM. CDR3 region: CAAETGESYEQYF. For the CDR3, the DNA is TGTGCCGCGGAAACAGGAGAATCTTACGAGCAGTACTTC.

This clone was seen a few times. The V gene is TRBV9, the J gene TRBJ2-6; D ambiguous. The CDR3 is 14 amino acids. The germline V gene has CDR1 SGDLS and CDR2 YYNGEE. V was shortened by 4 bases and J by 0 bases, with 5 bases between the two germline ends. CDR3 bases: TGTGCCAGCAGCTTGAGCTCTGGGGCCAACGTCCTGACTTTC. It is translated as CASSLSSGANVLTF.

The chain combines TRBV19 with TRBJ2-2, with 8 bases that match TRBD1. The trim removed 8 bases at V and 2 bases at J, leaving 4 bases unmatched. Germline V gene lookup returns CDR1 LNHDA and CDR2 SQIVND (reference sequence). CDR3 length: 14 amino acids. In DNA, the CDR3 is TGTGCCAGTCGACAGGGGCCTAACACCGGGGAGCTGTTTTTT. It specifies CASRQGPNTGELFF.

The CDR3 nucleotides are TGTGCCAGTAGTCCCAGGACATTGCCCGGCACTGAAGCTTTCTTT. Translated, it gives CASSPRTLPGTEAFF. The chain recombines TRBV19 with TRBJ1-1; tentative D call: TRBD1 (5 bases). The CDR3 extends over 15 amino acids. V lost 5 bases and J lost 4, with 17 bases in between. Germline V gene sequence: CDR1 LNHDA, CDR2 SQIVND (reference sequence).

This sequence joins TRBV2 and TRBJ2-3, with D maybe TRBD2 (6 bases). Germline V gives CDR1 SNHLY, CDR2 FYNNEI. Deletions cut 0 bases from V and 2 bases from J, with 27 bases between. This CDR3 has 21 amino acids. This chain's CDR3 is CASSEALLMDPAGGYTDTQYF. CDR3 DNA: TGTGCCAGCAGTGAAGCGCTTCTTATGGACCCAGCGGGCGGGTACACAGATACGCAGTATTTT.

CDR3 residues: CASSFFTRGYTF. The CDR3 nucleotides are TGTGCCAGCAGTTTTTTCACTCGGGGCTACACCTTC. The gene calls are TRBV12-3 or TRBV12-4 and TRBJ1-2; D is uncertain. The V end was cut by 3 bases, the J end by 8 bases, with 10 bases between. The CDR3 sequence is 12 residues long.

CDR3 in amino acids: CAWSVPLAGGTYSNQPQHF. The CDR3 region has the DNA TGTGCCTGGAGTGTCCCGTTGGCAGGGGGCACCTATAGCAATCAGCCCCAGCATTTT. This rearrangement joins TRBV30 to TRBJ1-5, with 8 bases lining up with TRBD1. The V segment lost 0 bases and the J segment 0 bases; nucleotides outside the gene matches: 13. CDR3 length: 19 amino acids. The germline gives CDR1 GTSNPN, CDR2 SVGIG (reference sequence).

The sample holds one count of this clone. The CDR3 here is CASSYDRNYGYTF. CDR3 nucleotide sequence: TGTGCCAGCAGCTACGACAGGAACTATGGCTACACCTTC. The rearrangement uses TRBV12-3 or TRBV12-4 and TRBJ1-2; tentatively, D is TRBD1 (6 bases). The CDR3 consists of 13 residues. Trimming removed 6 bases at V and 2 bases at J, with 10 bases between.

The J gene is TRBJ2-7, the V gene TRBV7-2; D perhaps matches TRBD1 (5 bases). Trimming took off 1 base at V and 3 bases at J, with 13 bases between the two ends. This CDR3 has 15 amino acids. Germline V gene lookup returns CDR1 SGHTA and CDR2 FQGNSA. The DNA for the CDR3 is TGTGCCAGCAGCTTAGGTGGGGCCGACGTCTACGAGCAGTACTTC. Its translation: CASSLGGADVYEQYF.

This rearrangement joins TRBV6-2 or TRBV6-3 to TRBJ1-4; D possibly corresponds to TRBD1 (5 bases). Trimming took 2 bases from V and 5 from J, leaving 12 bases between them. The V gene's germline CDR1 is MNHEY and CDR2 SVGEGT. The CDR3 spans 15 residues. The CDR3 DNA reads as TGTGCCAGCAGTTACGGCCAGGGCCTCAATGAAAAACTGTTTTTT. Its translation is CASSYGQGLNEKLFF.

V usage is TRBV9 and J usage is TRBJ1-6; 7 bases fit TRBD1. V trimming: 0 bases; J trimming: 6 bases; junction bases outside the gene matches: 9. Looked up from germline, CDR1 is SGDLS and CDR2 is YYNGEE. The CDR3 extends over 17 amino acids. Here the CDR3 reads CASSVEGGGTANSPLHF. In nucleotides, the CDR3 is TGTGCCAGCAGCGTAGAGGGTGGGGGGACAGCTAATTCACCCCTCCACTTT.

This clone was observed once. The rearrangement links TRBV9 to TRBJ1-5; TRBD1 agrees at 9 bases. Germline V gives CDR1 SGDLS, CDR2 YYNGEE. The CDR3 runs to 16 residues. The V gene end was trimmed by 4 bases and the J gene end by 4 bases; junction bases not matched to a gene: 9. CDR3 nucleotides: TGTGCCAGCAGCCCAACGGGACAGGGCAGGAATCAGCCCCAGCATTTT. This codes for CASSPTGQGRNQPQHF.